This entry concerns a single T cell receptor beta chain. The participants were between roughly 18 and 100 years old and came from about two dozen US areas. Cohorts were determined from participant-reported clinical history. The data were produced by immunoSEQ multiplex PCR, yet TCRdb's version contains in-frame clones alone and is incomplete. The sample comprises approximately 500,000 clones, around nine tenths of which are singletons, and 1.5% to 2% rests with the top ten. V lost 0 bases and J lost 1, with 10 bases in between. Germline values: CDR1 SGHNT, CDR2 YYREEE (reference sequence). The CDR3 is made up of 15 amino acids. This sample was included in a study of blood T cell repertoires in COVID-19. In the study overall: Italy, Spain and the United States were the sources of the convalescent and acute COVID-19 samples. PBMCs, B-cell-depleted T cells, or T cells provided the cDNA or gDNA that made up the material.

The genes are TRBV5-4 and TRBJ1-1, with a possible D match to TRBD1 (5 bases). Sequenced input: PBMCs or T cells enriched from blood (not recorded which). This sequence was found in a middle-aged woman who had recovered from COVID-19. The chain's CDR3 is CASSLGKTENTEAFF. CDR3 DNA: TGTGCCAGCAGCTTGGGGAAGACAGAGAACACTGAAGCTTTCTTT.